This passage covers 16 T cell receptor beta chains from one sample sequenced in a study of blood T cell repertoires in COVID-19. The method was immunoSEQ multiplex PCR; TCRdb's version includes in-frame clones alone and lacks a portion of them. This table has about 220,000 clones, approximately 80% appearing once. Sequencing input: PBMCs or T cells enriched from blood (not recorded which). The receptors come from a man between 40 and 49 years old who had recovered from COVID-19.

The CDR3 DNA reads TGCAGCGTTTCTCAGGGTACATCAGCTGAAGCTTTCTTT. Protein sequence: CSVSQGTSAEAFF. The V and J genes are TRBV29-1 and TRBJ1-1; D possibly corresponds to TRBD1 (5 bases). Germline values: CDR1 SQVTM, CDR2 ANQGSEA. The CDR3 spans 13 residues. The V and J ends lost 5 bases and 6 bases respectively, with 16 bases between them.

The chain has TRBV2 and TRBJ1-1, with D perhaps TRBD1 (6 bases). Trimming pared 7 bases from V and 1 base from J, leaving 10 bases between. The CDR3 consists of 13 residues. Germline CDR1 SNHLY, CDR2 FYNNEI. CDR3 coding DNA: TGTGCCAGCACAGGGGAAGGGAACACTGAAGCTTTCTTT. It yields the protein CASTGEGNTEAFF.

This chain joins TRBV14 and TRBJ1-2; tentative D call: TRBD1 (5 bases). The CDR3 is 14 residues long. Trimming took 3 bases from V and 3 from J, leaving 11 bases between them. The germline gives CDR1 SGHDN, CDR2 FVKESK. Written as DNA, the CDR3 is TGTGCCAGCAGCCAGAACCGGGACTACTATGGCTACACCTTC. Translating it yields CASSQNRDYYGYTF.

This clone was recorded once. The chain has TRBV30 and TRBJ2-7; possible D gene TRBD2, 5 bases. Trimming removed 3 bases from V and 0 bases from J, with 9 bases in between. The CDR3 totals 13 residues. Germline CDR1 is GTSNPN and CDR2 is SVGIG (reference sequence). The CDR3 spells CAWRGAGSYEQYF. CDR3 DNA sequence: TGTGCCTGGAGGGGAGCCGGCTCCTACGAGCAGTACTTC. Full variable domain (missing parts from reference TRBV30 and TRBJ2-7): SQTIHQWPATLVQPVGSPLSLECTVEGTSNPNLYWYRQAAGRGLQLLFYSVGIGQISSEVPQNLSASRPQDRQFILSSKKLLLSDSGFYLCAWRGAGSYEQYFGPGTRLTVT.

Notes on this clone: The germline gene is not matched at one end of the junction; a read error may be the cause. The CDR3 reads CSVTTHSGQGSFLPF. The CDR3 DNA follows: TGCAGCGTTACTACCCATTCGGGACAGGGGTCGTTTCTCCCCTTC. The chain is built from TRBV29-1 and TRBJ1-2, with 10 bases that match TRBD1. CDR1 is SQVTM, CDR2 ANQGSEA, per germline. The CDR3 spans 15 residues.

The CDR3 nucleotides are TGTGCCAGCAGTCGACAGAACCTTTGGGGAAACACCATATATTTT. This encodes CASSRQNLWGNTIYF. The V and J genes are TRBV7-9 and TRBJ1-3, with D possibly being TRBD1 (5 bases). Trimming shortened V by 6 bases and J by 4 bases, and 16 bases separated the two germline ends. The CDR3 has 15 amino acids. Per germline, CDR1 SEHNR and CDR2 FQNEAQ (reference sequence).

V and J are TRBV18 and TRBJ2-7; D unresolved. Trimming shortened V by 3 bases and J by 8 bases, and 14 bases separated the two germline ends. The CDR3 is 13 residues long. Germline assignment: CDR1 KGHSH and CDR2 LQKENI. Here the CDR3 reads CASSPPGADKQYF. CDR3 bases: TGTGCCAGCTCACCCCCCGGCGCAGACAAGCAGTACTTC.

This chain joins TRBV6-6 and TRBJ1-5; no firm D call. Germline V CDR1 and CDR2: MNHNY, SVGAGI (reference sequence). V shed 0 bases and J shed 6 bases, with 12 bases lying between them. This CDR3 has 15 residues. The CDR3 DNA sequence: TGTGCCAGCAGTTACTCGTCCAGCCCGGGTCAGCCCCAGCATTTT. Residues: CASSYSSSPGQPQHF.

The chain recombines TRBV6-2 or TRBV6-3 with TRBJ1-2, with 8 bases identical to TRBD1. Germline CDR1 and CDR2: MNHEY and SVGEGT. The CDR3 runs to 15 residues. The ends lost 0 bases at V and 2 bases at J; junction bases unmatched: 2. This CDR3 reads CASSYSRQGNYGYTF. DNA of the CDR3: TGTGCCAGCAGTTACTCGAGACAGGGGAACTATGGCTACACCTTC.

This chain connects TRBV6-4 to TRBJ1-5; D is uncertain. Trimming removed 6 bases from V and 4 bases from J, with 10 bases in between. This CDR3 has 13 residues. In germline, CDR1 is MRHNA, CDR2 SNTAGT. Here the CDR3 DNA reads TGTGCCAGCAGCGCTTACATGAATCAGCCCCAGCATTTT. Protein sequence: CASSAYMNQPQHF.

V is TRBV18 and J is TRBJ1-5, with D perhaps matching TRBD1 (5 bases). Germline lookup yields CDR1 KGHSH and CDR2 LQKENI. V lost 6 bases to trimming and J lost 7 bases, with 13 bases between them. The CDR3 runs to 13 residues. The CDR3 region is CASSTGLKQPQHF. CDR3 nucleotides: TGTGCCAGCTCTACAGGTCTCAAGCAGCCCCAGCATTTT.

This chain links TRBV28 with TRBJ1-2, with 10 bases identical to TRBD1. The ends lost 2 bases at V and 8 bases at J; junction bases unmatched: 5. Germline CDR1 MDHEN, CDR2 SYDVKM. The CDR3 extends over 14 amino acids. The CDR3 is CASSLPGTGVGYTF. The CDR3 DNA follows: TGTGCCAGCAGTTTACCCGGGACAGGGGTAGGCTACACCTTC.

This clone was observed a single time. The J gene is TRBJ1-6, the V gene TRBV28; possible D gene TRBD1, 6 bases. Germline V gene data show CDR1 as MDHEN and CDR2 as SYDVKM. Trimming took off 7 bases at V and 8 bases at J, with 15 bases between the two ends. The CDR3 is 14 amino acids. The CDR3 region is CASTTTGTHSPLHF. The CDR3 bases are TGTGCCAGCACAACTACAGGGACGCATTCACCCCTCCACTTT.

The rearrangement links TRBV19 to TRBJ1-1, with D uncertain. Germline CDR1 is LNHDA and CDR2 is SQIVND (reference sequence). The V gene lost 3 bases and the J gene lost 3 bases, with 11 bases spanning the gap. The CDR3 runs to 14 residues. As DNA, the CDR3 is TGTGCCAGTAGTATCCTACGCCGGGACACTGAAGCTTTCTTT. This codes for CASSILRRDTEAFF.

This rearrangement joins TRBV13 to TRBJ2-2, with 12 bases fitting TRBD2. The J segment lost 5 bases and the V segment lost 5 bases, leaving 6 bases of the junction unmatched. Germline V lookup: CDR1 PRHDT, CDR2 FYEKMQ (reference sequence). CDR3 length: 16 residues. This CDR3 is CASSARTSGATGELFF. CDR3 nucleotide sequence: TGTGCCAGCAGCGCCCGGACTAGCGGGGCAACCGGGGAGCTGTTTTTT.

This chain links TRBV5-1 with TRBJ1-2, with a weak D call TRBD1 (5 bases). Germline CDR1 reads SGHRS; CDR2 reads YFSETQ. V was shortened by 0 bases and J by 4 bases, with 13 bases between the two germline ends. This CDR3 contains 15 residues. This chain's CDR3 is CASSLADRSVYGYTF. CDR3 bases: TGCGCCAGCAGCTTGGCCGACAGAAGCGTCTATGGCTACACCTTC.